The 27 T cell receptor beta chains given below trace back to one sample, sequenced in a study of OX40 agonist ivuxolimab in advanced cancers. Some clones are missing from TCRdb's copy, which holds only in-frame ones; the method was immunoSEQ multiplex PCR. Among roughly 70,000 clones, 65% to 90% were seen once, and the ten largest hold 0.75%. The sequenced sample was CD4+ or CD8+ T cells sorted from blood, obtained in a trial of the OX40 agonist ivuxolimab. These receptors originate from an adult with an advanced solid tumor such as melanoma, head and neck, liver or kidney cancer.

This chain connects TRBV7-2 to TRBJ2-7, with 7 positions matching TRBD1. V dropped 5 bases and J dropped 6; count of bases not matched to a gene: 4. The CDR3 contains 12 residues. The germline gives CDR1 SGHTA, CDR2 FQGNSA. The CDR3, as DNA: TGTGCCAGCAGCCGGACAGGAGCCGAGCAGTACTTC. It translates to CASSRTGAEQYF.

The rearrangement uses TRBV11-2 and TRBJ2-2; tentatively, D is TRBD2 (6 bases). Looked up from germline, CDR1 is SGHAT and CDR2 is FQNNGV. Trimming removed 2 bases at V and 7 bases at J, with 11 bases between. CDR3 length: 14 amino acids. Here the CDR3 reads CASSLLALSGELFF. Here the CDR3 DNA reads TGTGCCAGCAGCTTACTAGCGCTGAGCGGGGAGCTGTTTTTT.

The rearrangement uses TRBV6-5 and TRBJ1-3; D not resolved. Trimming removed 2 bases at V and 3 bases at J, with 8 bases between. The CDR3 consists of 14 residues. In germline, CDR1 is MNHEY, CDR2 SVGAGI. CDR3 in amino acids: CASSYAHGGNTIYF. CDR3 nucleotide sequence: TGTGCCAGCAGTTACGCTCACGGTGGAAACACCATATATTTT.

In its sample, this clone was seen a few times. This CDR3 reads CASSPERVNTEAFF. DNA for the CDR3: TGTGCCAGCTCACCAGAAAGGGTGAACACTGAAGCTTTCTTT. This chain uses TRBV18 with TRBJ1-1; no clear D gene. Germline V gives CDR1 KGHSH, CDR2 LQKENI. The CDR3 totals 14 residues. Trimming took 2 bases from V and 0 from J, leaving 7 bases between them.

The chain couples TRBV5-1 to TRBJ1-6, with 7 bases matching TRBD1. The V gene end was trimmed by 4 bases and the J gene end by 5 bases; junction bases not matched to a gene: 6. The CDR3 is made up of 15 amino acids. Germline CDR1 reads SGHRS; CDR2 reads YFSETQ. The CDR3 sequence is CASSKGTDHNSPLHF. CDR3 coding DNA: TGCGCCAGCAGCAAAGGGACAGACCATAATTCACCCCTCCACTTT.

In the case of this clone: In the same sample, other DNA sequences code for this CDR3. The CDR3 sequence: CASSPVGQLNTEAFF. CDR3 DNA: TGTGCCAGCTCACCAGTGGGACAGCTGAACACTGAAGCTTTCTTT. This sequence joins TRBV18 and TRBJ1-1; the match to TRBD1 covers 7 bases. Germline V CDR1 and CDR2: KGHSH, LQKENI. This CDR3 is 15 amino acids long. J lost 0 bases, V lost 2 bases, and 3 bases had no gene match.

V gene TRBV27 combines with J gene TRBJ1-4; D not resolved. Trimming took off 0 bases at V and 1 base at J, with 9 bases between the two ends. The CDR3 covers 16 residues. From germline, CDR1 is MNHEY and CDR2 SMNVEV (reference sequence). CDR3 coding DNA: TGTGCCAGCAGTTTATCGAGGTCAGGAACTAATGAAAAACTGTTTTTT. This encodes CASSLSRSGTNEKLFF.

This sequence joins TRBV5-1 and TRBJ2-1, with D perhaps matching TRBD2 (6 bases). V dropped 3 bases and J dropped 4 bases, with 17 bases sitting between them. Germline V gene data show CDR1 as SGHRS and CDR2 as YFSETQ. The CDR3 spans 16 residues. The CDR3: CASSSRGGTRYNEQFF. The CDR3 nucleotides are TGCGCCAGCAGCTCGCGGGGTGGGACTCGATACAATGAGCAGTTCTTC. Based on the CDR3 plus reference TRBV5-1 and TRBJ2-1, the full variable domain is KAGVTQTPRYLIKTRGQQVTLSCSPISGHRSVSWYQQTPGQGLQFLFEYFSETQRNKGNFPGRFSGRQFSNSRSEMNVSTLELGDSALYLCASSSRGGTRYNEQFFGPGTRLTVL.

This clone occurred once. This chain connects TRBV18 to TRBJ2-7, with D tentatively TRBD2 (6 bases). V lost 3 bases and J 3 bases, leaving 15 bases between the germline ends. The CDR3 extends over 15 amino acids. Germline-derived CDR1 and CDR2 are KGHSH and LQKENI. CDR3 sequence (DNA): TGTGCCAGCTCACCTGTAGGGACTGCCGTCTACGAGCAGTACTTC. Its protein product is CASSPVGTAVYEQYF.

The V call is TRBV9, the J call TRBJ2-1; 14 bases are a match to TRBD2. V shed 3 bases and J 6 bases; nucleotides not matched to a gene: 8. The CDR3 runs 17 residues. Per the germline V gene, CDR1 is SGDLS and CDR2 is YYNGEE. The CDR3: CASSENPGTSGGNEQFF. CDR3 nucleotide sequence: TGTGCCAGCAGCGAAAACCCAGGGACTAGCGGGGGCAATGAGCAGTTCTTC.

This chain joins TRBV2 and TRBJ2-1, with D unresolved. The V gene's germline CDR1 is SNHLY and CDR2 FYNNEI. This CDR3 comprises 16 residues. V dropped 4 bases and J dropped 5 bases, with 18 bases sitting between them. In DNA form, the CDR3 reads TGTGCCAGCAGTGCTCCCGGAACCCGGTCAAACAATGAGCAGTTCTTC. Translation: CASSAPGTRSNNEQFF.

This clone was counted a few times. The chain employs TRBV7-9 and TRBJ1-5; unclear D gene. The V and J ends lost 1 base and 7 bases respectively, with 8 bases between them. The V gene's germline CDR1 is SEHNR and CDR2 FQNEAQ (reference sequence). The CDR3 has 13 residues. CDR3 sequence (DNA): TGTGCCAGCAGCTTAGAGGGCTACCAGCCCCAGCATTTT. It translates to CASSLEGYQPQHF. Full variable domain (missing parts from reference TRBV7-9 and TRBJ1-5): DTGVSQNPRHKITKRGQNVTFRCDPISEHNRLYWYRQTLGQGPEFLTYFQNEAQLEKSRLLSDRFSAERPKGSFSTLEIQRTEQGDSAMYLCASSLEGYQPQHFGDGTRLSIL.

The rearrangement joins TRBV9 to TRBJ2-1, with a tentative D call TRBD1 (5 bases). Trimming stripped 0 bases from V and 12 bases from J, with 13 bases between. The CDR3 contains 13 residues. The germline gives CDR1 SGDLS, CDR2 YYNGEE. In DNA, the CDR3 is TGTGCCAGCAGCGTAGCTGGTAGGGGTGCGCAGTTCTTC. The encoded protein is CASSVAGRGAQFF.

CDR3 residues: CASSNRVNTGELFF. Written as DNA, the CDR3 is TGTGCCAGCAGCAACAGGGTAAACACCGGGGAGCTGTTTTTT. V usage is TRBV6-6 and J usage is TRBJ2-2; tentative D call: TRBD1 (6 bases). V lost 6 bases, J lost 2 bases, and 10 bases lay in between. Germline V gene lookup returns CDR1 MNHNY and CDR2 SVGAGI (reference sequence). The CDR3 is 14 amino acids.

The chain joins TRBV6-5 to TRBJ1-4; 8 bases map to TRBD1. The germline gives CDR1 MNHEY, CDR2 SVGAGI. With 4 bases clipped from V and 4 bases from J, the junction kept 5 bases outside the gene matches. The CDR3 length is 15 residues. CDR3 bases: TGTGCCAGCAGTTTCCGGACAGGGAATAATGAAAAACTGTTTTTT. Translation: CASSFRTGNNEKLFF.

CDR3 nucleotide sequence: TGTGCCAGCAGCATCACCAGGGGCGGAGAGACCCAGTACTTC. This translates into CASSITRGGETQYF. The J gene is TRBJ2-5, the V gene TRBV7-2; the D gene is possibly TRBD1 (6 bases). This CDR3 has 14 residues. Trimming left V 5 bases short and J 4 bases short, with 14 bases between. Germline CDR1 SGHTA, CDR2 FQGNSA.

This clone was picked up many times. The rearrangement joins TRBV6-5 to TRBJ2-7; the match to TRBD1 covers 9 bases. The ends lost 5 bases at V and 0 bases at J; junction bases unmatched: 2. Germline values: CDR1 MNHEY, CDR2 SVGAGI. The CDR3 sequence is 14 residues long. CDR3 in amino acids: CASSGDRDSYEQYF. In DNA, the CDR3 is TGTGCCAGCAGTGGGGACAGGGACTCCTACGAGCAGTACTTC.

V usage is TRBV19 and J usage is TRBJ1-5; 7 bases fit TRBD1. Looked up from germline, CDR1 is LNHDA and CDR2 is SQIVND (reference sequence). The CDR3 extends over 15 amino acids. Trimming cost V 6 bases and J 3 bases; bases outside gene matches: 8. CDR3 in DNA: TGTGCCAGTAGGTTGGCCCAGGGGGACAATCAGCCCCAGCATTTT. This translates into CASRLAQGDNQPQHF.

This rearrangement joins TRBV11-2 to TRBJ2-4; tentatively, D is TRBD1 (6 bases). The CDR3 consists of 16 residues. Germline CDR1 and CDR2: SGHAT and FQNNGV. Trimming left V 4 bases short and J 0 bases short, with 13 bases between. The CDR3 is CASSSRGTSAKNIQYF. The CDR3 coding sequence is TGTGCCAGCAGCTCGAGAGGGACATCAGCCAAAAACATTCAGTACTTC.

The chain combines TRBV19 with TRBJ2-2, with 7 nucleotides matching TRBD1. Germline V lookup: CDR1 LNHDA, CDR2 SQIVND (reference sequence). The CDR3 contains 14 residues. Losses at the gene ends were 7 bases for V and 7 bases for J; bases not matched to a gene: 9. The chain's CDR3 is CASTRDRDSGELFF. In DNA, the CDR3 is TGTGCCAGTACCCGAGACAGGGACAGCGGGGAGCTGTTTTTT.

The J gene is TRBJ2-5, the V gene TRBV11-2; D perhaps matches TRBD1 (5 bases). With 5 bases removed from V and 4 bases from J, the gap between germline ends came to 14 bases. Germline CDR1 SGHAT, CDR2 FQNNGV. The CDR3 is 14 amino acids. The CDR3 DNA is TGTGCCAGCAGCACCCAGGGCGGCATAGAGACCCAGTACTTC. Its translation: CASSTQGGIETQYF.

The chain links TRBV10-3 to TRBJ2-1; TRBD2 aligns across 11 bases. Germline CDR1 is ENHRY and CDR2 is SYGVKD. The trim removed 7 bases at V and 7 bases at J, leaving 3 bases unmatched. This CDR3 spans 13 amino acids. CDR3: CAIKLAGGNEQFF. CDR3 DNA: TGTGCCATCAAGCTAGCGGGAGGTAATGAGCAGTTCTTC.

This chain connects TRBV5-1 to TRBJ2-5; tentative D call: TRBD2 (5 bases). The CDR3 length is 15 residues. V lost 0 bases, J lost 5 bases, and 14 bases lay in between. Germline CDR1 reads SGHRS; CDR2 reads YFSETQ. This CDR3 reads CASSLAGTRGETQYF. The DNA for the CDR3 is TGCGCCAGCAGCTTGGCCGGCACCCGAGGGGAGACCCAGTACTTC.

V and J are TRBV4-3 and TRBJ1-6; D gene ambiguous. Germline lookup yields CDR1 LGHNA and CDR2 YSLEER. V was shortened by 0 bases and J by 4 bases, with 13 bases between the two germline ends. The CDR3 runs to 17 residues. The CDR3 here is CASSQERPRRYNSPLHF. The CDR3, as DNA: TGCGCCAGCAGCCAAGAGAGACCTCGGCGGTATAATTCACCCCTCCACTTT.

The rearrangement joins TRBV25-1 to TRBJ1-1; TRBD1 matches 8 bases. V dropped 0 bases and J dropped 9; count of bases not matched to a gene: 6. CDR3 length: 14 amino acids. In germline, CDR1 is MGHDK, CDR2 SYGVNS. The CDR3 sequence is CASSEYGDRGKAFF. The CDR3 DNA is TGTGCCAGCAGTGAATATGGAGACAGGGGCAAAGCTTTCTTT.

This clone was seen a handful of times. The chain is built from TRBV6-6 and TRBJ2-1; 7 positions agree with TRBD1. The CDR3 covers 13 residues. In germline, CDR1 is MNHNY, CDR2 SVGAGI (reference sequence). V trimming: 6 bases; J trimming: 1 base; junction bases outside the gene matches: 0. This chain's CDR3 is CASSRGSYNEQFF. The CDR3 bases are TGTGCCAGCAGCAGGGGGTCCTACAATGAGCAGTTCTTC.

This chain links TRBV5-1 with TRBJ2-3; 7 positions agree with TRBD1. V trimming: 2 bases; J trimming: 3 bases; junction bases outside the gene matches: 6. The CDR3 spans 15 residues. CDR1 is SGHRS, CDR2 YFSETQ, per germline. The CDR3 loop is CASSLDRAWTDTQYF. DNA of the CDR3: TGCGCCAGCAGCTTAGACAGGGCTTGGACAGATACGCAGTATTTT.